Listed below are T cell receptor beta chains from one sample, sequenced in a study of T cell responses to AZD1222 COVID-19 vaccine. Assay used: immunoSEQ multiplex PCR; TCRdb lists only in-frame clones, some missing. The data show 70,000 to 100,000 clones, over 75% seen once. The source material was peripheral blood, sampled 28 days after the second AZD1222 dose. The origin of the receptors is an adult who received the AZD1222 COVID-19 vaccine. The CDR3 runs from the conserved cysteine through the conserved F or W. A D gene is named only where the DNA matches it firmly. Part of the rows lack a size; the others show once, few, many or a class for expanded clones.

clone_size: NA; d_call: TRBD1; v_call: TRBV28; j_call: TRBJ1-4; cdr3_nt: TGTGCCAGCAGGACATCCGGGACAGGGGGAAAACTGTTTTTT; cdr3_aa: CASRTSGTGGKLFF
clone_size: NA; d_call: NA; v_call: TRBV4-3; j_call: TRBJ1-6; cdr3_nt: TGCGCCAGCAGCCAAGAACAGGGTTATAATTCACCCCTCCACTTT; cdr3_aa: CASSQEQGYNSPLHF
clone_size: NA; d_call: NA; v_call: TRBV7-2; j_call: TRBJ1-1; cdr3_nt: TGTGCCAGCAGCCAGAGCTCTGAAGCTTTCTTT; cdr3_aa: CASSQSSEAFF
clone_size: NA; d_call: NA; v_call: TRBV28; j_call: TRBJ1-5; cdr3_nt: TGTGCCAGCAGGCGGGGGCAGCTTAGCAATCAGCCCCAGCATTTT; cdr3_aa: CASRRGQLSNQPQHF
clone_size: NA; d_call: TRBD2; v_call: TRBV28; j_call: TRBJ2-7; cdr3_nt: TGTGCCAGCAGTCCCCTAGCGGAGTCTTACTCCTACGAGCAGTACTTC; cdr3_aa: CASSPLAESYSYEQYF
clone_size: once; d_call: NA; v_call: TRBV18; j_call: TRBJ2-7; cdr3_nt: TGTGCCAGCTCACCGAACACCGATTACTACGAGCAGTACTTC; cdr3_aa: CASSPNTDYYEQYF
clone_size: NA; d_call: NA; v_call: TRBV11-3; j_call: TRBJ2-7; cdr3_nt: TGTGCCAGCAGCCAAGGCGGCGGCCCTGGTCAAAGCTACGAGCAGTACTTC; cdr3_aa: CASSQGGGPGQSYEQYF
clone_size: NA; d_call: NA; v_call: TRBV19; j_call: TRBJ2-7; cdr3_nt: TGTGCCAGTCGGAGTGGGGGGGCGAGCTCCTACGAGCAGTACTTC; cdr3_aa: CASRSGGASSYEQYF
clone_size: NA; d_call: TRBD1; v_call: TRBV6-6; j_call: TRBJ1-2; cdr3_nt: TGTGCCAGCAGTTACGGGACAGCGGATGGCTACACCTTC; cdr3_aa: CASSYGTADGYTF
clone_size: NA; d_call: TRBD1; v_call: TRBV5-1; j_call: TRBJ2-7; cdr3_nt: TGCGCCAGCAGCCCCCGGACAGGGGGTCCCTACGAGCAGTACTTC; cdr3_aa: CASSPRTGGPYEQYF
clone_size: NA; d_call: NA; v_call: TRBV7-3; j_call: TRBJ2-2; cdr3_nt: TGTGCCAGCAGCTTATTCCGGGGATTGGCCGGGGAGCTGTTTTTT; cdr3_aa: CASSLFRGLAGELFF
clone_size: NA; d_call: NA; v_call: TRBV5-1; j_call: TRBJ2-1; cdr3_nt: TGCGCCAGCGGGAGCTACTCTAACAATGAGCAGTTCTTC; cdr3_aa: CASGSYSNNEQFF
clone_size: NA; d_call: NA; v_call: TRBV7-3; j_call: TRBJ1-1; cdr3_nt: TGTGCCAGCAGCAGCGATATGAACACTGAAGCTTTCTTT; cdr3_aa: CASSSDMNTEAFF
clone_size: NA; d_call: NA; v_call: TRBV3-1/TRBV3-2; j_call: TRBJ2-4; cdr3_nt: TGTGCCAGCAGCCCGACACAGGGAGGTGGCAAAAACATTCAGTACTTC; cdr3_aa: CASSPTQGGGKNIQYF
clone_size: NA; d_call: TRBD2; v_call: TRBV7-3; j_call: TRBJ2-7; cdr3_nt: TGTGCCAGCAGCTTACATGCCTTGACTAGCGAATTCTCCTACGAGCAGTACTTC; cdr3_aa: CASSLHALTSEFSYEQYF
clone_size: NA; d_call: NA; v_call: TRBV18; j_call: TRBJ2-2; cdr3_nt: TGTGCCAGCTCGCCACTAGGCCCGGGGCCGGACACCGGGGAGCTGTTTTTT; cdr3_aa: CASSPLGPGPDTGELFF
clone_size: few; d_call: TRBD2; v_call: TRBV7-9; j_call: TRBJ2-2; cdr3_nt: TGTGCCAGCGGGCGGGGGGCGCCTAACACCGGGGAGCTGTTTTTT; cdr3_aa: CASGRGAPNTGELFF
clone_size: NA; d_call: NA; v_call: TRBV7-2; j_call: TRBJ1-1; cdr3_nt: TGTGCCAGCAGCTTAGCGGGGAGGGGTGGAACTGAAGCTTTCTTT; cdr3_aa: CASSLAGRGGTEAFF
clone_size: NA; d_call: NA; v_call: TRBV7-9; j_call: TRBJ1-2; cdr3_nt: TGTGCCAGTAATCCGGGACGGACCTTC; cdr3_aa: CASNPGRTF
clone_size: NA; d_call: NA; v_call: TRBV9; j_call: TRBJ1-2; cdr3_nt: TGTGCCAGCAGCCGGGGCCCCGCCTCCTACACCTTC; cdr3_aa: CASSRGPASYTF
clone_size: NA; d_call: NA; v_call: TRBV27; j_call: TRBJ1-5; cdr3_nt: TGTGCCAGCAGTCACGGGAGGAGCAATCAGCCCCAGCATTTT; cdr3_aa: CASSHGRSNQPQHF
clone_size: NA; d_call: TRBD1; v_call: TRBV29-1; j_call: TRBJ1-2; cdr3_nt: TGCAGCGTAGATACAGGGGGCGATCCCTGGCGCTACACCTTC; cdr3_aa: CSVDTGGDPWRYTF
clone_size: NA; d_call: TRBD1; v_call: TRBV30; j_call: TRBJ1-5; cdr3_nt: TGTGCCTGGAGTGTACGGCTAGGGCAGGGGGTTCAGCCCCAGCATTTT; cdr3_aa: CAWSVRLGQGVQPQHF
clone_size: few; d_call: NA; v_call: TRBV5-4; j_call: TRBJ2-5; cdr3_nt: TGTGCCAGCAGCTTGTCGGGATGGGAGACCCAGTACTTC; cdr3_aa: CASSLSGWETQYF
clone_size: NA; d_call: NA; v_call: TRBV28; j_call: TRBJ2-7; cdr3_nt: TGTGCCAGCAGTCGCCCTGGATACGAGCAGTACTTC; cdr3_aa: CASSRPGYEQYF
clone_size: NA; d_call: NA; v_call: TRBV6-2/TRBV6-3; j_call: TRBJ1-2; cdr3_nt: TGTGCCAGCAGTTACGGTATCAATAACTATGGCTACACCTTC; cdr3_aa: CASSYGINNYGYTF
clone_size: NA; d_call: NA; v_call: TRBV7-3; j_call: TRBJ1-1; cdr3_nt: TGTGCCAGCAGCTTTAACAGAGTGAACACTGAAGCTTTCTTT; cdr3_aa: CASSFNRVNTEAFF
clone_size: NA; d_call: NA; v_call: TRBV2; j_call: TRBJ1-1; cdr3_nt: TGTGCCAGCAGGGCCATTGGGGGGGCTAACACTGAAGCTTTCTTT; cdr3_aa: CASRAIGGANTEAFF
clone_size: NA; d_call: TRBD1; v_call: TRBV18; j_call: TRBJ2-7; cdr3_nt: TGTGCCAGCTCACCGGACAGGGGGCCCTACGAGCAGTACTTC; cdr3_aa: CASSPDRGPYEQYF
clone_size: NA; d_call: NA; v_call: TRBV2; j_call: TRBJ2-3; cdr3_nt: TGTGCCAGCAGTCCCCTAGATTCTAGCACAGATACGCAGTATTTT; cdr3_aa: CASSPLDSSTDTQYF
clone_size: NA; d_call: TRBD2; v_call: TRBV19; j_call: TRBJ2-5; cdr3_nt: TGTGCCAGTAGGCAGACTAGCGGGAGAGAGACCCAGTACTTC; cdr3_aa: CASRQTSGRETQYF
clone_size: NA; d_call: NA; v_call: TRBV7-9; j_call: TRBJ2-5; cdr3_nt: TGTGCCAGCATTAAGACAGGTTCCATGGGGACCCAGTACTTC; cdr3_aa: CASIKTGSMGTQYF
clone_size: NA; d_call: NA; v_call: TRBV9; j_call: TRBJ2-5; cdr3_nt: TGTGCCAGCAGCACAGTAAAAGAGACCCAGTACTTC; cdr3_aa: CASSTVKETQYF
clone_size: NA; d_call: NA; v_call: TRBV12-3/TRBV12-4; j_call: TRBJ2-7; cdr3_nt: TGTGCCAGCAGGCGGACCACGTACGAGCAGTACTTC; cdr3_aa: CASRRTTYEQYF
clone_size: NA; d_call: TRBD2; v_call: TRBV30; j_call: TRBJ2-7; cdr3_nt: TGTGCCTGGGGTCGAGATAGGAGGGAGGGCCTTGTTGACGAGCAGTACTTC; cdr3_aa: CAWGRDRREGLVDEQYF
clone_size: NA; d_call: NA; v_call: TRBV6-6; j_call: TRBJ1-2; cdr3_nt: TGTGCCAGCAGTTACTCGGGGCAAGACTATGGCTACACCTTC; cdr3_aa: CASSYSGQDYGYTF
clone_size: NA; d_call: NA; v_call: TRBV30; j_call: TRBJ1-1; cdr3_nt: TGTGCCTGGAGCTCGACAGGGAACACTGAAGCTTTCTTT; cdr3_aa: CAWSSTGNTEAFF
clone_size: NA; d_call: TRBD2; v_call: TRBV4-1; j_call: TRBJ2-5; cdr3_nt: TGCGCCAGCAGCCAAGAAAATGGACTAGCGGGAGACGAGACCCAGTACTTC; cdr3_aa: CASSQENGLAGDETQYF
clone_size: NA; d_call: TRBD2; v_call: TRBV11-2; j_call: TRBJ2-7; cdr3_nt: TGTGCCAGCAGCTTCTCCCGGGGGGGCTACGAGCAGTACTTC; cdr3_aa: CASSFSRGGYEQYF
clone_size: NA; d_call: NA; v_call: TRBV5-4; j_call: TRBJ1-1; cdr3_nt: TGTGCCAGCAGCCCTACAATGAACACTGAAGCTTTCTTT; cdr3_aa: CASSPTMNTEAFF
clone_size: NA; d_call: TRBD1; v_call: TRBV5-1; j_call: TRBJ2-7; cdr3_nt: TGCGCCAGCAGCACCAACAGGGGGGCCGAGCAGTACTTC; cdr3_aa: CASSTNRGAEQYF
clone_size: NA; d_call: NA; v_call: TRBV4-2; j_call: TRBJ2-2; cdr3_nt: TGTGCCAGCAGCCAAGATTTGGGGGAGCGAACCGGGGAGCTGTTTTTT; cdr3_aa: CASSQDLGERTGELFF
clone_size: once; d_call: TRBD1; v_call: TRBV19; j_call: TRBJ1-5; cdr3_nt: TGTGCCAGTACGAGACAGGGGGCTAGTGGGCGCAATCAGCCCCAGCATTTT; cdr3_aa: CASTRQGASGRNQPQHF
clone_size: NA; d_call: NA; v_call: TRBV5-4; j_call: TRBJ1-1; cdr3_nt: TGTGCCAGCAGCTTGCACACGGACCGAGCTTTCTTT; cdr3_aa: CASSLHTDRAFF
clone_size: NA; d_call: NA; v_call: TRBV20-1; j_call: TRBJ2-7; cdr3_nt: TGCAGTGCAGAGGACAGTCCCGAGCAGTACTTC; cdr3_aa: CSAEDSPEQYF
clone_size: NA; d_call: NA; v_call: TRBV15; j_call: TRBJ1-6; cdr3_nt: TGTGCCACCAATGAGGACTATAATTCACCCCTCCACTTT; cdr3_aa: CATNEDYNSPLHF
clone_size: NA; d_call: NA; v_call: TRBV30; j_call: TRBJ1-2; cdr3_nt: TGTGCCTGGGGGGAAAGAGAGGGGTACTATGGCTACACCTTC; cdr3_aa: CAWGEREGYYGYTF
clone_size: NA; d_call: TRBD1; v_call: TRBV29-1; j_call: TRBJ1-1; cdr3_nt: TGCAGCGCACGGACAGGGAACACTGAAGCTTTCTTT; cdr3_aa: CSARTGNTEAFF
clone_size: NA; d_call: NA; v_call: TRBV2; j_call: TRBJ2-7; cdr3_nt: TGTGCCAGCGGGGTTGATCCCTACGAGCAGTACTTC; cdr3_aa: CASGVDPYEQYF
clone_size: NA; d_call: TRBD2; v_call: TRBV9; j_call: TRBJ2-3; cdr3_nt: TGTGCCAGCAGCCCGAGCGGGGTGAAGGCAGATACGCAGTATTTT; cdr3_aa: CASSPSGVKADTQYF
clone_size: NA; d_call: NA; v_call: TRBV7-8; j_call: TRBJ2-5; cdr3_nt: TGTGCCAGCAGCTTAGCAGGGAGGGAGACCCAGTACTTC; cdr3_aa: CASSLAGRETQYF
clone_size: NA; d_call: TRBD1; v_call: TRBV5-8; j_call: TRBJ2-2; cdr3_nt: TGTGCCAGCAGCTTGTCCAGGGACAGCAACACCGGGGAGCTGTTTTTT; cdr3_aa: CASSLSRDSNTGELFF